This T cell receptor beta chain came from a study of shared clonotypes between healthy human individuals. Whole-study findings and limits: Few donors restricted represented genetic and exposure-history diversity.

The test was conducted at deep level. Replicate sorted-subset PCRs were loaded with around 200 ng DNA, 29,000 or so T cell genomes. Sequencing used immunoSEQ multiplex PCR; TCRdb keeps in-frame clones, though not all of them. The table shows just over 2,000,000 clones, with 95% occurring only once. The germline V gene has CDR1 GTSNPN and CDR2 SVGIG (reference sequence). The V and J ends lost 3 bases and 2 bases respectively, with 8 bases between them. The CDR3 has 12 residues. Note on this clone: Its specificity is unknown.

The sample was naive CD4+ T cells sorted from blood. Documented subset: CD45RA+ positively selected. The chain uses TRBV30 and TRBJ2-7; maybe TRBD2 (5 bases). The TCR sequence derives from a man younger than 35 in good health. The chain's CDR3 is CAWRVGAYEQYF. CDR3 nucleotide sequence: TGTGCCTGGAGGGTCGGGGCCTACGAGCAGTACTTC. The full variable domain, its missing parts supplied by reference TRBV30 and TRBJ2-7, is SQTIHQWPATLVQPVGSPLSLECTVEGTSNPNLYWYRQAAGRGLQLLFYSVGIGQISSEVPQNLSASRPQDRQFILSSKKLLLSDSGFYLCAWRVGAYEQYFGPGTRLTVT.